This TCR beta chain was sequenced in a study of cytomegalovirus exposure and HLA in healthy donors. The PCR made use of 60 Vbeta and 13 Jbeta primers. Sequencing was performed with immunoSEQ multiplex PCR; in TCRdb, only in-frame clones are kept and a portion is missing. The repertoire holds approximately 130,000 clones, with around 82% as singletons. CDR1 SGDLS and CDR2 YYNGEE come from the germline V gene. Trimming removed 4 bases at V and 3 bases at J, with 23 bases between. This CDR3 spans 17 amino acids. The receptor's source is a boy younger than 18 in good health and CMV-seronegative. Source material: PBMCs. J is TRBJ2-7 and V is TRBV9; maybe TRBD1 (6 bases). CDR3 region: CASSKREETDRFYEQYF. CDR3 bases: TGTGCCAGCAGCAAGAGGGAAGAGACGGACAGATTCTACGAGCAGTACTTC. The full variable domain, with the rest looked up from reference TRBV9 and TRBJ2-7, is DSGVTQTPKHLITATGQRVTLRCSPRSGDLSVYWYQQSLDQGLQFLIQYYNGEERAKGNILERFSAQQFPDLHSELNLSSLELGDSALYFCASSKREETDRFYEQYFGPGTRLTVT.